This paragraph covers one TCR beta chain sequence. Sequenced by immunoSEQ multiplex PCR; TCRdb stores in-frame clones only, minus some. This sample yields approximately 210,000 clones, of which 75% to 85% are seen a single time; around 4% belongs to the top ten. This entry belongs to a study of blood T cell repertoires in COVID-19. The trim removed 3 bases at V and 0 bases at J, leaving 9 bases unmatched. This CDR3 has 17 amino acids. From germline, CDR1 is LNHDA and CDR2 SQIVND (reference sequence). The specimen was PBMCs or T cells enriched from blood (not recorded which). The V and J genes are TRBV19 and TRBJ1-2; 8 bases are a match to TRBD1. This clonotype originated in a man aged 30 to 45 with acute COVID-19. This CDR3 is CASSMAQGASANYGYTF. Here the CDR3 DNA reads TGTGCCAGTAGTATGGCCCAGGGGGCCTCAGCTAACTATGGCTACACCTTC. The entire variable domain, with the rest obtained from reference TRBV19 and TRBJ1-2, is as follows: DGGITQSPKYLFRKEGQNVTLSCEQNLNHDAMYWYRQDPGQGLRLIYYSQIVNDFQKGDIAEGYSVSREKKESFPLTVTSAQKNPTAFYLCASSMAQGASANYGYTFGSGTRLTVV.